This T cell receptor beta chain was observed in a study of T cell responses to AZD1222 COVID-19 vaccine. Study-level findings and limits: Among spike-specific TCRs, nearly half reportedly target unmutated variant regions. The sample set comprised mostly white British donors with more females, and clonal diversity was possibly underestimated. Only five or six individuals given AZD1222 were seropositive at baseline. Repertoires were collected only later (after the peak T cell response had occurred).

In germline, CDR1 is MNHEY, CDR2 SVGAGI. V shed 6 bases, J shed 10 bases, and the junction held 8 bases outside the gene matches. The CDR3 loop spans 14 amino acids. With regard to this clone: Its antigen remains unidentified.

The assay was immunoSEQ multiplex PCR, and TCRdb's table has in-frame clones only and misses some. The sample comprises around 130,000 clones, about 93% of which are singletons, and around 7% rests with the top ten. The rearrangement links TRBV6-5 to TRBJ1-6, with 8 bases aligning to TRBD1. The origin of this receptor is an adult in good health. The material was peripheral blood, obtained on day 0 of AZD1222 vaccination. CDR3 nucleotides: TGTGCCAGCAGCTATCAGGGGGCGGGCTCACCCCTCCACTTT. Translation: CASSYQGAGSPLHF.